These 24 T cell receptor beta chains came from one sample sequenced in a study of PD-1 blockade in classical Hodgkin lymphoma. Here immunoSEQ multiplex PCR was the method, and the copy in TCRdb shows in-frame clones only, minus some. This repertoire shows some 93,000 clones, nearly 90% found once; its top ten account for roughly a tenth. Each patient experienced a relapse that followed autologous stem cell transplantation, and brentuximab vedotin exposure varied. The material sequenced was peripheral blood mononuclear cells (PBMCs), taken before the second cycle of nivolumab. The receptors shown here come from a human donor with classical Hodgkin lymphoma.

The chain employs TRBV15 and TRBJ1-3; D unclear. Germline V gives CDR1 LNHNV, CDR2 YYDKDF (reference sequence). V lost 2 bases and J 0 bases, leaving 5 bases between the germline ends. The CDR3 totals 14 residues. In DNA form, the CDR3 reads TGTGCCACCAGCAGACAGAGCTCTGGAAACACCATATATTTT. Translating it yields CATSRQSSGNTIYF.

The V and J genes are TRBV25-1 and TRBJ2-7, with D uncertain. V was cut by 1 base and J by 7 bases, with 8 bases left in between. CDR1 and CDR2 from the germline V gene are MGHDK and SYGVNS. The CDR3 totals 12 residues. The CDR3: CASSEFGEEQYF. In nucleotides, the CDR3 is TGTGCCAGCAGTGAATTCGGAGAAGAGCAGTACTTC.

The chain recombines TRBV19 with TRBJ1-2; TRBD1 agrees at 11 bases. J lost 4 bases, V lost 4 bases, and 2 bases had no gene match. The CDR3 totals 14 residues. CDR1 is LNHDA and CDR2 is SQIVND in the germline V gene (reference sequence). This chain's CDR3 is CASSRTGGSYGYTF. CDR3 in DNA: TGTGCCAGTAGTAGGACAGGGGGCAGCTATGGCTACACCTTC.

V and J are TRBV5-4 and TRBJ2-3, with no clear D. Germline assignment: CDR1 SGHNT and CDR2 YYREEE (reference sequence). The V gene lost 3 bases and the J gene lost 7 bases, with 18 bases spanning the gap. The CDR3 extends over 15 amino acids. CDR3 protein: CASSYKVGVQNTQYF. The CDR3, as DNA: TGTGCCAGCAGCTATAAAGTAGGTGTGCAGAATACGCAGTATTTT.

The chain recombines TRBV2 with TRBJ1-5, with a possible D match to TRBD1 (5 bases). This CDR3 is built from 13 residues. Per the germline V gene, CDR1 is SNHLY and CDR2 is FYNNEI. V lost 3 bases, J lost 4 bases, and 7 bases lay in between. The DNA for the CDR3 is TGTGCCAGCAGTGAGGAGGGGAATCAGCCCCAGCATTTT. This encodes CASSEEGNQPQHF.

CDR3 in amino acids: CASSMWATSTDTQYF. In DNA, the CDR3 is TGTGCCAGTAGTATGTGGGCGACTAGCACAGATACGCAGTATTTT. The gene calls are TRBV19 and TRBJ2-3; no firm D call. V shed 3 bases and J shed 0 bases, with 10 bases lying between them. Germline V gene lookup returns CDR1 LNHDA and CDR2 SQIVND (reference sequence). The CDR3 extends over 15 amino acids.

The chain recombines TRBV27 with TRBJ1-1, with a possible D match to TRBD1 (6 bases). V lost 4 bases and J 3 bases, leaving 21 bases between the germline ends. CDR1 and CDR2 (germline): MNHEY, SMNVEV (reference sequence). This CDR3 spans 17 amino acids. The CDR3: CASSSGRDTGWYTEAFF. The CDR3 DNA sequence: TGTGCCAGCAGTTCGGGCCGGGACACTGGGTGGTACACTGAAGCTTTCTTT.

The chain combines TRBV28 with TRBJ1-3; D possibly corresponds to TRBD1 (6 bases). This CDR3 region has 15 residues. Trimming removed 4 bases at V and 2 bases at J, with 12 bases between. Germline V gives CDR1 MDHEN, CDR2 SYDVKM. For the CDR3, the DNA is TGTGCCAGCAGTTCCGGGACAAGAACTGGAAACACCATATATTTT. Amino acid sequence: CASSSGTRTGNTIYF.

The chain employs TRBV6-6 and TRBJ2-7, with TRBD1 matching over 9 bases. CDR1 and CDR2 from the germline V gene are MNHNY and SVGAGI (reference sequence). The CDR3 covers 15 residues. Unmatched junction bases numbered 6, after V lost 2 bases and J lost 4 bases. The DNA for the CDR3 is TGTGCCAGCAGTTACCCCGAGACAGGGGGGTACGAGCAGTACTTC. The encoded protein is CASSYPETGGYEQYF.

J is TRBJ2-5 and V is TRBV18; maybe TRBD1 (5 bases). The CDR3 runs to 16 residues. Trimming left V 3 bases short and J 3 bases short, with 17 bases between. Germline CDR1 KGHSH, CDR2 LQKENI. The CDR3 DNA sequence: TGTGCCAGCTCACCCCCCGCTACAGACAGAGAAGAGACCCAGTACTTC. As protein: CASSPPATDREETQYF.

Note on this clone: Other DNA sequences in the same sample also yield this CDR3. The chain joins TRBV6-5 to TRBJ2-1; 10 bases are a match to TRBD2. The CDR3 sequence is 16 residues long. CDR1 is MNHEY and CDR2 is SVGAGI in the germline V gene. V lost 4 bases, J lost 4 bases, and 7 bases stayed unmatched. The CDR3 loop reads CASSSLAGVSYNEQFF. For the CDR3, the DNA is TGTGCCAGCAGTTCTCTAGCGGGAGTTTCGTACAATGAGCAGTTCTTC.

In regard to this clone: One junction end does not reproduce the germline sequence, and a read error may be involved. The rearrangement links TRBV6-6 to TRBJ2-3; the D call may be TRBD1 or TRBD2 (5 bases each). This CDR3 region has 14 residues. CDR1 is MNHNY, CDR2 SVGAGI, per germline (reference sequence). The CDR3 bases are TGTGCCAGCAGAGCGAGGGTGGACACAGATACGCAGTCTTTT. Its translation: CASRARVDTDTQSF.

V usage is TRBV5-5 and J usage is TRBJ1-6; D perhaps matches TRBD1 (6 bases). The CDR3 loop spans 16 amino acids. Germline V gene lookup returns CDR1 SGHKS and CDR2 YYEKEE (reference sequence). V was shortened by 5 bases and J by 8 bases, with 20 bases between the two germline ends. The CDR3 protein is CASSRRSRDIDSPLHF. DNA for the CDR3: TGTGCCAGCAGTCGTAGGTCCCGGGACATAGATTCACCCCTCCACTTT.

With regard to this clone: This sample includes further DNA sequences coding for the same CDR3. The chain employs TRBV6-5 and TRBJ2-5; D gene unclear. V lost 0 bases to trimming and J lost 5 bases, with 7 bases between them. The germline CDR1 and CDR2 sequences are MNHEY and SVGAGI. This CDR3 has 13 residues. The CDR3 sequence: CASSYSWGETQYF. The CDR3 DNA reads TGTGCCAGCAGTTACTCTTGGGGTGAGACCCAGTACTTC.

The CDR3 is CASSQQRERYEQYF. CDR3 bases: TGTGCCAGCAGTCAACAGCGGGAGAGATACGAGCAGTACTTC. The gene calls are TRBV27 and TRBJ2-7, with 8 bases matching TRBD2. V was clipped by 5 bases and J by 4 bases; unmatched bases: 7. CDR1 is MNHEY, CDR2 SMNVEV, per germline (reference sequence). The CDR3 extends over 14 amino acids.

This clone showed up just a few times. This sequence joins TRBV6-5 and TRBJ2-6; possibly TRBD1 for D (6 bases). CDR3 size: 16 residues. Germline CDR1 and CDR2: MNHEY and SVGAGI. Deletions cut 2 bases from V and 4 bases from J, with 12 bases between. In DNA, the CDR3 is TGTGCCAGCAGTTACGGGGGCCTGTGGGGGGCCAACGTCCTGACTTTC. Its translation is CASSYGGLWGANVLTF.

This chain connects TRBV10-1 to TRBJ1-1; D call uncertain. The V and J ends lost 0 bases and 3 bases respectively, with 11 bases between them. The CDR3 is 15 residues long. From germline, CDR1 is WNHNN and CDR2 SYGVQD (reference sequence). The CDR3 region is CASSESKGSDTEAFF. In DNA form, the CDR3 reads TGCGCCAGCAGTGAGTCTAAGGGATCCGACACTGAAGCTTTCTTT.

The chain uses TRBV28 and TRBJ2-7; no clear D gene. This CDR3 is 14 amino acids long. The ends were cut back, 3 bases at V and 4 bases at J, with 13 bases in the middle. The germline gives CDR1 MDHEN, CDR2 SYDVKM. The CDR3 is CASSLGGVLYEQYF. Here the CDR3 DNA reads TGTGCCAGCAGTTTGGGTGGGGTGCTTTACGAGCAGTACTTC.

The V call is TRBV5-1, the J call TRBJ2-3; possible D gene TRBD2, 5 bases. The V end lost 4 bases, the J end lost 3 bases, and 12 bases lay between the germline ends. This CDR3 region has 14 residues. Germline V CDR1 and CDR2: SGHRS, YFSETQ. DNA of the CDR3: TGCGCCAGCAGCGGGGAGATCTTAACAGATACGCAGTATTTT. Amino acid sequence: CASSGEILTDTQYF.

This chain joins TRBV11-2 and TRBJ2-1, with D perhaps matching TRBD1 (6 bases). The CDR3 covers 17 residues. CDR1 and CDR2 from the germline V gene are SGHAT and FQNNGV. Trimming pared 5 bases from V and 10 bases from J, leaving 27 bases between. The chain's CDR3 is CASSPSGTNRVTEEQFF. The DNA of the CDR3 is TGTGCCAGCAGCCCGTCAGGGACAAATCGGGTTACAGAGGAGCAGTTCTTC. Full variable domain (rest looked up from reference TRBV11-2 and TRBJ2-1): EAGVAQSPRYKIIEKRQSVAFWCNPISGHATLYWYQQILGQGPKLLIQFQNNGVVDDSQLPKDRFSAERLKGVDSTLKIQPAKLEDSAVYLCASSPSGTNRVTEEQFFGPGTRLTVL.

V usage is TRBV2 and J usage is TRBJ2-2; 13 bases line up with TRBD2. The CDR3 runs 17 residues. The germline V gene encodes CDR1 SNHLY and CDR2 FYNNEI. With V trimmed by 2 bases and J by 7 bases, 7 bases remained unmatched. The CDR3 bases are TGTGCCAGCAGTGAACCGACTAGCGGGAGGTTCAGCGGGGAGCTGTTTTTT. Protein product: CASSEPTSGRFSGELFF.

This chain connects TRBV5-1 to TRBJ2-3; 9 bases map to TRBD1. J was trimmed by 2 bases and V by 4 bases; bases with no gene match: 8. From germline, CDR1 is SGHRS and CDR2 YFSETQ. CDR3 length: 16 amino acids. The CDR3 here is CASSVRTGATTDTQYF. CDR3 DNA: TGCGCCAGCAGCGTACGGACAGGGGCCACCACAGATACGCAGTATTTT.

This chain connects TRBV4-2 to TRBJ2-7, with D unresolved. The CDR3 contains 17 residues. Germline CDR1 reads LGHNA; CDR2 reads YNFKEQ. V lost 1 base and J lost 6, with 22 bases in between. This CDR3 reads CASSQAASVYPPVEQYF. The DNA of the CDR3 is TGTGCCAGCAGCCAAGCGGCCTCTGTTTACCCACCGGTCGAGCAGTACTTC.

V usage is TRBV27 and J usage is TRBJ1-1; perhaps TRBD1 as D (6 bases). Trimming removed 2 bases from V and 6 bases from J, with 10 bases in between. The CDR3 contains 13 residues. The germline V gene has CDR1 MNHEY and CDR2 SMNVEV (reference sequence). In DNA, the CDR3 is TGTGCCAGCAGTTTACAGGGGTCCCCTGAAGCTTTCTTT. It yields the protein CASSLQGSPEAFF.